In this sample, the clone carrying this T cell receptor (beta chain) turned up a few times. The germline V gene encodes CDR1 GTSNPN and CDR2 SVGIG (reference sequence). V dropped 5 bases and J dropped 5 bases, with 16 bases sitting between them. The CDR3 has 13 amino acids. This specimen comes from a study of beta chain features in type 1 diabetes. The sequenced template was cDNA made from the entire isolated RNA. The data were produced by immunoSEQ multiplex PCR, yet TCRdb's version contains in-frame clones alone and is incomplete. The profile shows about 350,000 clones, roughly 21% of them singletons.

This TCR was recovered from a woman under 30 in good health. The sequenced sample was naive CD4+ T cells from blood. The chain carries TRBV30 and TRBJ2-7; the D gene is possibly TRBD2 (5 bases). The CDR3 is CAWLGGRKNEQYF. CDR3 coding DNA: TGTGCCTGGCTGGGTGGGAGAAAAAACGAGCAGTACTTC.